This T cell receptor (beta chain) was found in a study of blood T cell repertoires in COVID-19 (dated by TCRdb to 2018 to 2020). Concerning the study at large: Samples covering the acute and convalescent phases of COVID-19 were provided by collaborators in the United States, Italy and Spain. The prospective study material was composed of cDNA or gDNA derived from T cells, B-cell-depleted T cells, or PBMCs. Deeply sampled blood TCRbeta repertoires from subjects exposed to, actively infected with, or recovered from COVID-19 were included in the dataset. The repertoires were released in a freely available public database meant as a resource for research on the immune response to SARS-CoV-2. The samples were drawn from the first 160 participants of the ongoing ImmuneRACE study and from over 950 subjects provided by 6 global collaborators. Sample metadata almost always included a de-identified subject ID, COVID-19 status, age in years and sex. Where available, HLA class I and class II types were obtained from metadata supplied by the sample provider rather than from assay-based typing.

The collaborating institutions used their own protocols to collect whole blood in K2EDTA tubes. For TCRbeta analysis, collaborator samples were shipped as frozen whole blood, as isolated PBMCs, or as DNA extracted from either sample type. The immunoSEQ Assay, a bias-controlled multiplex PCR, was used to amplify TCRbeta CDR3 regions from genomic DNA. On the study's bioinformatics: Within the assay, amplification of reference gene primers was used to estimate how many nucleated cells each sample contained. To quantify the absolute abundance of each unique TCRbeta CDR3 rearrangement, sequence reads were collapsed and filtered. Productive Simpson clonality was computed per sample as the square root of Simpson's diversity index over productive rearrangements. The immuneACCESS repertoire file appears here via TCRdb, limited to in-frame rearrangements. These files lack a portion of the clones; in checked studies, under half of the deficit traces to unresolved V genes, and the cause of the others is not known. That table is the source of V, J and clone size, and D and trimming were worked out from the DNA. A total of tens of thousands of clones appear in this sample, 75% to 90% of them only once. The top ten constitute roughly 3.5% of the sample.

The full study reports these points: The quantity of clinical and demographic metadata differed by source and by participant and was supplied without curation.

With regard to this clone: Its antigen has not been determined. No base-level quality is on record; no much larger clone is a single base apart.

The CDR3, cysteine through phenylalanine, is 16 amino acids long. CDR3 DNA only is kept here, 48 bases in frame from base 1. Trimming removed 1 base from V and 5 bases from J; the gene matches leave 9 bases unexplained. Based on the germline V gene, the CDR1 and CDR2 sequences are KGHSH and LQKENI. Recombination connected TRBV18 to TRBJ1-1; TRBD1 fits 8 bases in the junction. The sequencing sample was made of peripheral blood. The receptor was isolated from a woman aged 70-85 years with acute or convalescent COVID-19. CDR3 region: CASSPQTPGGGTEAFF. The DNA is TGTGCCAGCTCACCACAAACTCCAGGGGGCGGAACTGAAGCTTTCTTT.